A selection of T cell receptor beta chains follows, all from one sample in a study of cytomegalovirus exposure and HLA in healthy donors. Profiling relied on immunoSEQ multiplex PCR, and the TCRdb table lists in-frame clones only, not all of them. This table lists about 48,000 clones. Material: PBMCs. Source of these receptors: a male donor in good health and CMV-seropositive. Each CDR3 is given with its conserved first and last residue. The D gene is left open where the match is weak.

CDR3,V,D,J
CASSPTTGSSYEQYF,TRBV5-1,.,TRBJ2-7
CASSQDTYEQYF,TRBV4-2,.,TRBJ2-7
CASSRVLAGGYNEQFF,TRBV4-1,TRBD2,TRBJ2-1
CATFTAGTSAYNEQFF,TRBV10-3,TRBD2,TRBJ2-1
CASGSGQPYLTLRSLEEKLFF,TRBV23-1,TRBD1,TRBJ1-4
CASSFGQDTEAFF,TRBV7-2,TRBD1,TRBJ1-1
CASSLTSLAGYGNIQYF,TRBV7-3,TRBD2,TRBJ2-4
CASSRGKGWNTEAFF,TRBV19,.,TRBJ1-1
CASNPGTFAEAFF,TRBV6-1,.,TRBJ1-1
CSAEPGNVEAFF,TRBV29-1,.,TRBJ1-1
CASSATSGGDEEQFF,TRBV7-9,TRBD2,TRBJ2-1
CAWNLAGMGYGYTF,TRBV30,.,TRBJ1-2
CASSPPGVGANVLTF,TRBV9,.,TRBJ2-6
CATSRRLAYSNQPQHF,TRBV15,.,TRBJ1-5
CAIPPRSYEQYF,TRBV2,.,TRBJ2-7
CASSQVASLPSDEQFF,TRBV4-3,.,TRBJ2-1
CASSLNDGSSYEQYF,TRBV7-7,.,TRBJ2-7
CASSASYQGNGYTF,TRBV18,.,TRBJ1-2
CASSPDREGTEAFF,TRBV28,TRBD1,TRBJ1-1
CASRTQGSSYNSPLHF,TRBV10-2,.,TRBJ1-6
CASSDRVLETQYF,TRBV10-2,.,TRBJ2-5
CSAETGGTDTQYF,TRBV29-1,TRBD1,TRBJ2-3
CASSYSEQLSSYEQYF,TRBV6-5,.,TRBJ2-7
CASHLDTNQPQHF,TRBV2,.,TRBJ1-5
CASSPGAGGTQYF,TRBV7-2,TRBD2,TRBJ2-5
CASSLVPGLNTEAFF,TRBV27,.,TRBJ1-1
CASSSPGTGYNSPLHF,TRBV28,TRBD1,TRBJ1-6
CASSLRAGQAPYEQYF,TRBV27,TRBD1,TRBJ2-7
CASSSTGTGVYGYTF,TRBV5-1,TRBD1,TRBJ1-2
CASSLVTDEQYF,TRBV5-1,.,TRBJ2-7
CAISQGANGELFF,TRBV10-3,TRBD1,TRBJ2-2
CASSSTSARTGELFF,TRBV5-1,.,TRBJ2-2
CASSPWGVAGVPYEQYF,TRBV5-4,TRBD2,TRBJ2-7
CASSETSGGDQETQYF,TRBV9,TRBD2,TRBJ2-5
CASSDPGFLTGANVLTF,TRBV2,.,TRBJ2-6
CASGLVNPGTEIRVSNEQFF,TRBV12-5,TRBD1,TRBJ2-1
CASSPGLNQPQHF,TRBV5-4,.,TRBJ1-5
CASSQELGPPLGTEAFF,TRBV4-3,.,TRBJ1-1
CASSLGTSQETQYF,TRBV5-8,TRBD2,TRBJ2-5
CSSSGNYGYTF,TRBV20-1,.,TRBJ1-2
CASSPGEAANTGELFF,TRBV18,.,TRBJ2-2
CASSDPTALNTEAFF,TRBV2,.,TRBJ1-1
CASSLIPEEETQYF,TRBV7-2,.,TRBJ2-5
CASSLGGQGIYGYTF,TRBV5-1,TRBD1,TRBJ1-2
CATDSRNRGETEAFF,TRBV6-7,.,TRBJ1-1
CASSYFSSRANEQFF,TRBV6-5,.,TRBJ2-1
CAWNPFRGGASYEQYF,TRBV30,TRBD2,TRBJ2-7
CASSLARNEQFF,TRBV7-9,.,TRBJ2-1
CASSLAGRQLNTEAFF,TRBV7-9,.,TRBJ1-1